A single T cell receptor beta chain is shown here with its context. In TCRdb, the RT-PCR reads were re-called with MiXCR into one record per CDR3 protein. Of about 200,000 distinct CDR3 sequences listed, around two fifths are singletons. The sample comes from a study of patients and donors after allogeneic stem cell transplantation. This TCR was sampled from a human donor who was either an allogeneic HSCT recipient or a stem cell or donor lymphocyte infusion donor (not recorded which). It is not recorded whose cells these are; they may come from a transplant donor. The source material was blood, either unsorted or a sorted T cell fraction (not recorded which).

CDR3 sequence: CASILQGGAEAFF. CDR3 DNA sequence: TGTGCCAGCATCTTACAGGGGGGGGCTGAAGCTTTCTTT. This chain joins TRBV5-8 and TRBJ1-1; TRBD1 agrees at 8 bases. The CDR3 has 13 residues. V lost 6 bases, J lost 6 bases, and 7 bases stayed unmatched. Germline V gives CDR1 SGHTS, CDR2 YDEGEE.